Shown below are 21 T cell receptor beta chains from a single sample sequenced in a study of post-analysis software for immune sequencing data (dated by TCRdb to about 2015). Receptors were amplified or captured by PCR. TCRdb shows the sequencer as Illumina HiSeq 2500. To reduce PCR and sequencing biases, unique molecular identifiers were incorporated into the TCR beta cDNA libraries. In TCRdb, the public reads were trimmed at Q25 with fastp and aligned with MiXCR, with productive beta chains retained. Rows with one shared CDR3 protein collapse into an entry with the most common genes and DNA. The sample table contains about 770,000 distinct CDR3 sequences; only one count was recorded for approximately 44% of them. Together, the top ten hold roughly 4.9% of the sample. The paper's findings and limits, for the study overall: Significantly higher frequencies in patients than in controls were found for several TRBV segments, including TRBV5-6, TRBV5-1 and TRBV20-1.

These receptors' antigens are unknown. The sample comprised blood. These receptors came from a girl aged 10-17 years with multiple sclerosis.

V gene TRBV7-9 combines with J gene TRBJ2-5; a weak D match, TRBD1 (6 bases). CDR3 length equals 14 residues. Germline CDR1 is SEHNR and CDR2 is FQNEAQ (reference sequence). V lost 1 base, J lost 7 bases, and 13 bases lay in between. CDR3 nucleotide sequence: TGTGCCAGCAGCTTAGGACAGGCCACGGGGACCCAGTACTTC. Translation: CASSLGQATGTQYF.

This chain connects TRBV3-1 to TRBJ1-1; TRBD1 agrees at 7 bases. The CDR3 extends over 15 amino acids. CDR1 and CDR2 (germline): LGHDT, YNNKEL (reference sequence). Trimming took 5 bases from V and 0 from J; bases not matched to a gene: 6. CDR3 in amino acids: CASSYHRGLNTEAFF. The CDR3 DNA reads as TGTGCCAGCAGCTACCACAGGGGACTGAACACTGAAGCTTTCTTT.

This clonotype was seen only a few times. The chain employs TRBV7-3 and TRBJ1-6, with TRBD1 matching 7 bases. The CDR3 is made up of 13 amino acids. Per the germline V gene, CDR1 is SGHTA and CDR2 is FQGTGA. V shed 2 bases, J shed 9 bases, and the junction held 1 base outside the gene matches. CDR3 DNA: TGTGCCAGCAGCTTACGACAGGGTTCACCCCTCCACTTT. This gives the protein CASSLRQGSPLHF.

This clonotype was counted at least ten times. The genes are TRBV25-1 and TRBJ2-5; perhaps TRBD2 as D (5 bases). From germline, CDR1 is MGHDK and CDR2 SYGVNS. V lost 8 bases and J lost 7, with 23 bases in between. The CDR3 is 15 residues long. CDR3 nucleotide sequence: TGTGCCAGCGCGGGCGATAATAGGGCTAGCAGGACCCAGTACTTC. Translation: CASAGDNRASRTQYF. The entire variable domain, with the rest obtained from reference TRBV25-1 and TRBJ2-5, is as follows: EADIYQTPRYLVIGTGKKITLECSQTMGHDKMYWYQQDPGMELHLIHYSYGVNSTEKGDLSSESTVSRIRTEHFPLTLESARPSHTSQYLCASAGDNRASRTQYFGPGTRLLVL.

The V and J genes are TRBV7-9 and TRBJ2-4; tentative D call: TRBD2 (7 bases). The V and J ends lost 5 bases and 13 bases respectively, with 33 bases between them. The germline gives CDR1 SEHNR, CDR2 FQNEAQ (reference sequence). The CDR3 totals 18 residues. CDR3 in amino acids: CASSPPLRGRAGKVDQYF. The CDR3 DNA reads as TGTGCCAGCAGCCCACCTTTAAGGGGGAGGGCCGGAAAGGTCGACCAGTACTTC.

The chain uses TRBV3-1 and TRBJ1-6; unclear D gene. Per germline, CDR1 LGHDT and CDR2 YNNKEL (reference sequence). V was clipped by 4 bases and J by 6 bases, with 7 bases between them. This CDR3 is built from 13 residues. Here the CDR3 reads CASSLGPNSPLHF. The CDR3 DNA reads TGTGCCAGCAGCCTCGGTCCTAATTCACCCCTCCACTTT. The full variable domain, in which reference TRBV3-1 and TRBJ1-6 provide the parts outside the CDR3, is DTAVSQTPKYLVTQMGNDKSIKCEQNLGHDTMYWYKQDSKKFLKIMFSYNNKELIINETVPNRFSPKSPDKAHLNLHINSLELGDSAVYFCASSLGPNSPLHFGNGTRLTVT.

The CDR3 region is CSAHSGPAGADTQYF. In nucleotides, the CDR3 is TGCAGTGCCCATTCCGGACCAGCGGGAGCGGATACGCAGTATTTT. The chain couples TRBV20-1 to TRBJ2-3; 8 nucleotides match TRBD2. Looked up from germline, CDR1 is DFQATT and CDR2 is SNEGSKA (reference sequence). The CDR3 spans 15 residues. Trimming took 6 bases from V and 6 from J; bases not matched to a gene: 14.

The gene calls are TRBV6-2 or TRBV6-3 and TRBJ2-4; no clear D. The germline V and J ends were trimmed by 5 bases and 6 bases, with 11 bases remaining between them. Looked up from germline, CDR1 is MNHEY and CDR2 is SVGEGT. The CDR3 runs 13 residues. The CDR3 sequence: CASSHTLGNIQYF. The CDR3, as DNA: TGTGCCAGCAGTCACACTCTCGGAAACATTCAGTACTTC.

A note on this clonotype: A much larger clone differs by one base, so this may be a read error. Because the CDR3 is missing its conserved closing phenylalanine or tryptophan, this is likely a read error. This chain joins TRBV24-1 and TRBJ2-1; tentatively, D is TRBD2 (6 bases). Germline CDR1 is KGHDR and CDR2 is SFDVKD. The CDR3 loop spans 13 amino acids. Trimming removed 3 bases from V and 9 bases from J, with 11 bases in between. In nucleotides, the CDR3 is TGTGCCACCAGTGATCGCGGGATCGGTGAGCAGTTCATC. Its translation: CATSDRGIGEQFI.

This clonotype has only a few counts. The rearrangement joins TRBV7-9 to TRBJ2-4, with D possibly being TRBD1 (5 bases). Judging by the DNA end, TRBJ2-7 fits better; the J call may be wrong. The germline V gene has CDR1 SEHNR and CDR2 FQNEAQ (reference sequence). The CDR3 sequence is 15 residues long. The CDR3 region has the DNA TGTGCCAGCAGCTCGCAGGCAGACAGCCTCTACGAGCAGTACTTC. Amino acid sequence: CASSSQADSLYEQYF.

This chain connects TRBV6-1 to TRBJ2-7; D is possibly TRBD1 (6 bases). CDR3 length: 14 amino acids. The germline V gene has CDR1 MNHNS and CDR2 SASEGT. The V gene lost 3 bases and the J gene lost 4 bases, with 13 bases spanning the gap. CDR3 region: CASSDRGFRYEQYF. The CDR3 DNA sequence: TGTGCCAGCAGTGATAGGGGGTTCCGGTACGAGCAGTACTTC.

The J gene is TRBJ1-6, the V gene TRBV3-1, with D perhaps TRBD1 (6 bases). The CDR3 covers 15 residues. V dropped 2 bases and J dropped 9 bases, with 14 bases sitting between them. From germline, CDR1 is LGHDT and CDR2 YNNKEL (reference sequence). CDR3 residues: CASSQRRTEGSPLHF. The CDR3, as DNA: TGTGCCAGCAGCCAACGACGGACAGAGGGTTCACCCCTCCACTTT.

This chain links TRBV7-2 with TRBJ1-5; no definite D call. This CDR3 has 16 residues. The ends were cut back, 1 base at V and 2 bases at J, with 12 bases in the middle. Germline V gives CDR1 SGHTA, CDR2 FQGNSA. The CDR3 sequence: CASSLGGGGGNQPQHF. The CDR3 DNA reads TGTGCCAGCAGCTTAGGTGGCGGAGGAGGCAATCAGCCCCAGCATTTT.

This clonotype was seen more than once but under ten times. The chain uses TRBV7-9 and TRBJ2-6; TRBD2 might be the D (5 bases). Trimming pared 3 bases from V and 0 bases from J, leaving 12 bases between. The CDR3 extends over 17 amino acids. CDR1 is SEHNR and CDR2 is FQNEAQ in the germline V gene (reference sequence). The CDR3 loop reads CASSFGERYSGANVLTF. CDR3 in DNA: TGTGCCAGCAGCTTCGGGGAAAGATACTCTGGGGCCAACGTCCTGACTTTC.

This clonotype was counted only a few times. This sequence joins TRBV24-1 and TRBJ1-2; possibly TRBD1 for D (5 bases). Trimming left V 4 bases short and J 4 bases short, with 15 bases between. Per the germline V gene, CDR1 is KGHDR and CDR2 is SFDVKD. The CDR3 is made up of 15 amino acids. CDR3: CATSEPGTDLYGYTF. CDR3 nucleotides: TGTGCCACCAGTGAACCCGGGACGGACCTCTATGGCTACACCTTC.

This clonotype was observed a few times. Here the CDR3 reads CSARDPGRDNYGYTF. CDR3 sequence (DNA): TGCAGTGCTAGAGATCCGGGACGTGATAACTATGGCTACACCTTC. The chain uses TRBV20-1 and TRBJ1-2, with D tentatively TRBD1 (5 bases). V lost 0 bases and J lost 1, with 12 bases in between. This CDR3 has 15 residues. From germline, CDR1 is DFQATT and CDR2 SNEGSKA (reference sequence).

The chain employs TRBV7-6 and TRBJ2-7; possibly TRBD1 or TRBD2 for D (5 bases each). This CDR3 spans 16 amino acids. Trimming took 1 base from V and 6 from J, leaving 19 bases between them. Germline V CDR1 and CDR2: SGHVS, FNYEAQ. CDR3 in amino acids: CASSLVQASGGGEQYF. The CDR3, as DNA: TGTGCCAGCAGCTTAGTTCAGGCCTCCGGTGGGGGCGAGCAGTACTTC.

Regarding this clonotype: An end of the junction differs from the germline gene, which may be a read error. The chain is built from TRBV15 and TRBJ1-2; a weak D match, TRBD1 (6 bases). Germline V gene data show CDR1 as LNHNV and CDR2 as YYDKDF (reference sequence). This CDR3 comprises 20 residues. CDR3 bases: TGTGCCACCAGCGGAGACGTCCCACAGCACCAGGACAGCCCCAACTATGGCTACACTTTC. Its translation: CATSGDVPQHQDSPNYGYTF.

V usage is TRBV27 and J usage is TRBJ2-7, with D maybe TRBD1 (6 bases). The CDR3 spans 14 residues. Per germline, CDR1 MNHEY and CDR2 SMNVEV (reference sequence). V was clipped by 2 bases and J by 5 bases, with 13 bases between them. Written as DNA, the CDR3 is TGTGCCAGCAGTTTACTAGGACAGAAGAACGAGCAGTACTTC. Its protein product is CASSLLGQKNEQYF.

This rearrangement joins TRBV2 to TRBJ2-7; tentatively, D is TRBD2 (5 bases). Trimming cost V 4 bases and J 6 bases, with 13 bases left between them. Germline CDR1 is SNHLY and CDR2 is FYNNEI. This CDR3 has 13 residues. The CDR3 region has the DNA TGTGCCAGCAGTGGTGACGGGATAGGCGAGCAGTACTTC. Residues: CASSGDGIGEQYF.

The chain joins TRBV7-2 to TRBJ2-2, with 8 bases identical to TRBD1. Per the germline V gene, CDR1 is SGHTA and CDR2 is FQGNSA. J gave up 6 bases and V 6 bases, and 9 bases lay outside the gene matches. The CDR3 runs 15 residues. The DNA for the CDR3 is TGTGCCAGCAGGATGGACAGGGCTGGGGCCGGGGAGCTGTTTTTT. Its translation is CASRMDRAGAGELFF.